Each of the 9 T cell receptor beta chains below was sequenced from the same sample in a study of blood T cell repertoires in COVID-19. The method was immunoSEQ multiplex PCR; TCRdb's version includes in-frame clones alone and lacks a portion of them. This table has 500,000 to 600,000 clones, approximately 88% appearing once. Sequenced sample: peripheral blood. Receptor source: a woman between 45 and 65 years old with COVID-19, enrolled during active disease.

The CDR3 sequence is CAWSADTYRGSETQYF. The CDR3 DNA is TGTGCCTGGAGTGCAGATACTTACAGGGGTTCGGAGACCCAGTACTTC. J is TRBJ2-5 and V is TRBV30; 7 bases are a match to TRBD1. V shed 1 base, J shed 5 bases, and the junction held 13 bases outside the gene matches. Germline V gene data show CDR1 as GTSNPN and CDR2 as SVGIG (reference sequence). This CDR3 is built from 16 residues.

The CDR3 nucleotides are TGCGCCAGCAGCTTGGCCGAGGGCTATGGCTACACCTTC. Amino acid sequence: CASSLAEGYGYTF. This chain links TRBV5-1 with TRBJ1-2; D remains unclear. The V gene's germline CDR1 is SGHRS and CDR2 YFSETQ. CDR3 length equals 13 residues. Trimming removed 0 bases at V and 4 bases at J, with 7 bases between.

This clone was detected only once. The chain links TRBV6-1 to TRBJ1-5; D is uncertain. CDR1 is MNHNS and CDR2 is SASEGT in the germline V gene. There are 13 residues in the CDR3. Trimming removed 0 bases at V and 7 bases at J, with 7 bases between. This CDR3 is CASSEAVRQPQHF. In nucleotides, the CDR3 is TGTGCCAGCAGTGAAGCGGTCCGGCAGCCCCAGCATTTT.

The V and J genes are TRBV7-6 and TRBJ2-5; D is possibly TRBD2 (6 bases). V was shortened by 4 bases and J by 1 base, with 13 bases between the two germline ends. The CDR3 loop spans 15 amino acids. Germline lookup yields CDR1 SGHVS and CDR2 FNYEAQ. The CDR3 sequence is CASSYLGTSQETQYF. The DNA for the CDR3 is TGTGCCAGCAGCTACCTGGGGACTTCCCAAGAGACCCAGTACTTC.

The CDR3 DNA reads as TGTGCCAGCAGTTTCAGGGCGGGGTACACTGAAGCTTTCTTT. Protein sequence: CASSFRAGYTEAFF. This sequence joins TRBV6-5 and TRBJ1-1; TRBD1 might be the D (5 bases). With 4 bases removed from V and 3 bases from J, the gap between germline ends came to 12 bases. CDR1 MNHEY and CDR2 SVGAGI come from the germline V gene. This CDR3 comprises 14 residues.

The genes are TRBV2 and TRBJ2-6; TRBD1 matches at 12 bases. Trimming removed 8 bases from V and 2 bases from J; junction bases left unmatched: 10. Germline loops: CDR1 SNHLY, CDR2 FYNNEI. The CDR3 has 18 amino acids. CDR3 in amino acids: CASGTGQGAVAGANVLTF. CDR3 DNA: TGTGCCAGCGGAACGGGACAGGGGGCGGTAGCTGGGGCCAACGTCCTGACTTTC. The full variable domain, its missing parts supplied by reference TRBV2 and TRBJ2-6, is EPEVTQTPSHQVTQMGQEVILRCVPISNHLYFYWYRQILGQKVEFLVSFYNNEISEKSEIFDDQFSVERPDGSNFTLKIRSTKLEDSAMYFCASGTGQGAVAGANVLTFGAGSRLTVL.

This clone has just one count. The junction departs from the called germline gene at one end, perhaps through a read error. The V and J genes are TRBV29-1 and TRBJ2-7; 10 bases line up with TRBD1. Germline lookup yields CDR1 SQVTM and CDR2 ANQGSEA. The CDR3 is made up of 15 amino acids. In DNA form, the CDR3 reads TGCAGCGTCGAAGGGGGACAGGGGCTTGACTACGAGCAGTACTTC. Amino acids: CSVEGGQGLDYEQYF.

Regarding this clone: This same CDR3 is encoded by further DNA sequences in the sample. The gene calls are TRBV7-2 and TRBJ2-7; 13 bases agree with TRBD2. CDR1 SGHTA and CDR2 FQGNSA come from the germline V gene. The CDR3 spans 15 residues. Trimming took 5 bases from V and 4 from J; bases not matched to a gene: 5. This CDR3 reads CASSPTSGGGYEQYF. In nucleotides, the CDR3 is TGTGCCAGCAGCCCTACTAGCGGGGGGGGATACGAGCAGTACTTC.

The table lists this clone with a count of one. The chain links TRBV6-5 to TRBJ2-3, with TRBD1 as a possible D gene (6 bases). The CDR3 runs to 14 residues. Trimming removed 7 bases from V and 6 bases from J, with 17 bases in between. CDR1 and CDR2 from the germline V gene are MNHEY and SVGAGI. The CDR3 sequence: CASTRGGFGDTQYF. As DNA, the CDR3 is TGTGCCAGCACCCGAGGGGGTTTCGGGGATACGCAGTATTTT.